The 13 T cell receptor beta chains in this list originate from one sample, sequenced in a study of cytomegalovirus exposure and HLA in healthy donors. In the PCR, 60 Vbeta and 13 Jbeta primers were used. Repertoires were generated with immunoSEQ multiplex PCR, while TCRdb's copy carries only in-frame clones and drops some. The table shows around 88,000 clones, with approximately 72% occurring only once. Specimen: PBMCs. The receptors stem from a woman in her 40s in good health and CMV-seropositive.

Here the CDR3 DNA reads TGTGCCAGCAGCCGACCCCCTCCTACAGGGATACTCTCCTACGAGCAGTACTTC. It codes for CASSRPPPTGILSYEQYF. The chain employs TRBV28 and TRBJ2-7; the D gene is possibly TRBD1 (6 bases). The CDR3 spans 18 residues. Looked up from germline, CDR1 is MDHEN and CDR2 is SYDVKM. V was clipped by 6 bases and J by 0 bases, with 24 bases between them.

CDR3 coding DNA: TGTGCCAGCAGCTTACGTGGGGGGCTAGCGGGACAAGAGACCCAGTACTTC. This translates into CASSLRGGLAGQETQYF. The V call is TRBV7-9, the J call TRBJ2-5; 9 bases align to TRBD2. The CDR3 totals 17 residues. V was clipped by 2 bases and J by 2 bases; unmatched bases: 9. In germline, CDR1 is SEHNR, CDR2 FQNEAQ (reference sequence).

The chain is built from TRBV7-3 and TRBJ2-5; TRBD2 matches at 11 bases. The J call is uncertain, as TRBJ2-7 better fits the DNA end. There are 14 residues in the CDR3. Germline V lookup: CDR1 SGHTA, CDR2 FQGTGA. DNA for the CDR3: TGTGCCAGCAGCCTAGCGGGAGGACAGTACGAGCAGTACTTC. Translating gives CASSLAGGQYEQYF.

This chain joins TRBV11-2 and TRBJ1-2; D unclear. This CDR3 has 15 residues. The germline CDR1 and CDR2 sequences are SGHAT and FQNNGV. V shed 4 bases and J shed 2 bases, with 14 bases lying between them. CDR3 residues: CASSSPGGLNYGYTF. CDR3 DNA: TGTGCCAGCAGCTCCCCAGGCGGGCTAAACTATGGCTACACCTTC.

The V and J genes are TRBV6-5 and TRBJ1-3; TRBD1 aligns across 9 bases. Trimming cost V 10 bases and J 7 bases; bases outside gene matches: 11. Germline CDR1 and CDR2: MNHEY and SVGAGI. CDR3 length: 14 amino acids. CDR3 nucleotide sequence: TGTGCCACATACAGGGGGCTAGGGGAGAACACCATATATTTT. Residues: CATYRGLGENTIYF.

This clone was counted between two and nine times. The rearrangement links TRBV19 to TRBJ2-5; no firm D call. Germline V lookup: CDR1 LNHDA, CDR2 SQIVND (reference sequence). The CDR3 is made up of 14 amino acids. The ends were cut back, 2 bases at V and 5 bases at J, with 12 bases in the middle. The chain's CDR3 is CASSITPRSETQYF. The CDR3 region has the DNA TGTGCCAGTAGTATAACCCCCCGGTCCGAGACCCAGTACTTC.

The V gene is TRBV14, the J gene TRBJ1-3, with D tentatively TRBD1 (6 bases). Germline V lookup: CDR1 SGHDN, CDR2 FVKESK. The CDR3 length is 19 residues. Trimming shortened V by 2 bases and J by 0 bases, and 20 bases separated the two germline ends. The CDR3 loop is CASSQQGHSGHLSGNTIYF. The DNA of the CDR3 is TGTGCCAGCAGCCAACAGGGACATTCAGGCCACCTCTCTGGAAACACCATATATTTT.

This clone was recorded only once. Germline and junction disagree at one end, which may indicate a read error. The rearrangement joins TRBV15 to TRBJ2-7; D is possibly TRBD1 (5 bases). From germline, CDR1 is LNHNV and CDR2 YYDKDF (reference sequence). The CDR3 spans 15 residues. Here the CDR3 reads CATSRDTQASDEQYF. In DNA, the CDR3 is TGTGCCACCAGCAGAGATACACAGGCCTCCGACGAGCAGTACTTC.

The genes are TRBV28 and TRBJ1-4; tentative D call: TRBD1 (5 bases). V was pared by 2 bases and J by 8 bases, with 12 bases between. CDR1 and CDR2 from the germline V gene are MDHEN and SYDVKM. The CDR3 is 14 amino acids. DNA of the CDR3: TGTGCCAGCAGTTTAATACAGGCGGGAGAAAAACTGTTTTTT. Residues: CASSLIQAGEKLFF. Full variable domain (remainder filled in from reference TRBV28 and TRBJ1-4): DVKVTQSSRYLVKRTGEKVFLECVQDMDHENMFWYRQDPGLGLRLIYFSYDVKMKEKGDIPEGYSVSREKKERFSLILESASTNQTSMYLCASSLIQAGEKLFFGSGTQLSVL.

This clone was detected a few times. V usage is TRBV5-4 and J usage is TRBJ1-4; possibly TRBD1 for D (6 bases). CDR3 size: 14 residues. The V and J ends lost 4 bases and 5 bases respectively, with 12 bases between them. Germline V gene sequence: CDR1 SGHNT, CDR2 YYREEE (reference sequence). DNA for the CDR3: TGTGCCAGCAGCCGCACAGGGTCCAATGAAAAACTGTTTTTT. It encodes CASSRTGSNEKLFF.

The chain uses TRBV5-4 and TRBJ1-2, with a weak D call TRBD1 (6 bases). The V gene lost 4 bases and the J gene lost 1 base, with 17 bases spanning the gap. The CDR3 is made up of 16 amino acids. Germline-derived CDR1 and CDR2 are SGHNT and YYREEE (reference sequence). The CDR3 spells CASSDGGQGNNYGYTF. The CDR3 DNA sequence: TGTGCCAGCAGCGATGGGGGCCAGGGGAATAACTATGGCTACACCTTC. Full variable domain (remainder filled in from reference TRBV5-4 and TRBJ1-2): ETGVTQSPTHLIKTRGQQVTLRCSSQSGHNTVSWYQQALGQGPQFIFQYYREEENGRGNFPPRFSGLQFPNYSSELNVNALELDDSALYLCASSDGGQGNNYGYTFGSGTRLTVV.

This rearrangement joins TRBV7-8 to TRBJ1-5; D gene ambiguous. The CDR3 runs 12 residues. The germline V gene encodes CDR1 SGHVS and CDR2 FQNEAQ. V was pared by 5 bases and J by 4 bases, with 6 bases between. The chain's CDR3 is CASSLQNQPQHF. DNA of the CDR3: TGTGCCAGCAGCCTACAGAATCAGCCCCAGCATTTT.

In its sample, this clone was seen a few times. This chain connects TRBV7-6 to TRBJ2-5; TRBD1 agrees at 10 bases. V trimming: 5 bases; J trimming: 4 bases; junction bases outside the gene matches: 16. The CDR3 runs 18 residues. Germline lookup yields CDR1 SGHVS and CDR2 FNYEAQ. CDR3 coding DNA: TGTGCCAGCAGCCGTCGGACAGGGGGTGGGGGAGGGCCAGAGACCCAGTACTTC. This codes for CASSRRTGGGGGPETQYF.